This TCR beta chain appears in the sequencing data of a study of blood T cell repertoires in COVID-19. At the level of the study: Samples came from the United States, Italy and Spain, spanning acute and convalescent COVID-19.

Using immunoSEQ multiplex PCR, the repertoire was profiled, and TCRdb retains in-frame clones only, with some absent. The sample has some 270,000 clones; roughly 88% are singletons. Participants' own reports of clinical history determined their cohort assignment. Trimming removed 0 bases from V and 0 bases from J, with 13 bases in between. Germline CDR1 is SGHTS and CDR2 is YDEGEE. The length of the CDR3 is 17 residues. Material for sequencing was PBMCs or T cells enriched from blood (not recorded which). V and J are TRBV5-8 and TRBJ1-5, with D perhaps TRBD1 (5 bases). The origin of this receptor is a woman in her 30s who had recovered from COVID-19. The CDR3 coding sequence is TGTGCCAGCAGCTTGGAATGGGGCACCCATAGCAATCAGCCCCAGCATTTT. It codes for CASSLEWGTHSNQPQHF.